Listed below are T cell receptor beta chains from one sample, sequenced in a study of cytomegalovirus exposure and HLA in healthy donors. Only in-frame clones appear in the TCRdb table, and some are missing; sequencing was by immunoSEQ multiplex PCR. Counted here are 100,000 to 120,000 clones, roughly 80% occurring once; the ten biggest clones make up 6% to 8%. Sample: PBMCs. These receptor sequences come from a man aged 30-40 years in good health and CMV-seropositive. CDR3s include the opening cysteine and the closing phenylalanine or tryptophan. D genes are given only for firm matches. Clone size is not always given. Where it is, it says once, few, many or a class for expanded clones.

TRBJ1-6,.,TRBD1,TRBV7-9,TGTGCCAGCAGCGCTACGGGACAGGGGAATTCACCCCTCCACTTT,CASSATGQGNSPLHF
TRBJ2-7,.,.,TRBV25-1,TGTGCCAGCAGTGAACTGGGGAGGTACGAGCAGTACTTC,CASSELGRYEQYF
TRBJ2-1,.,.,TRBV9,TGTGCCAGCAGCGTAGCGGTACTAGCCCGGGACGATGAGCAGTTCTTC,CASSVAVLARDDEQFF
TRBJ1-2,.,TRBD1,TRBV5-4,TGTGCCAGCAGCCTGAGTCAGGGGGGCGGCTACACCTTC,CASSLSQGGGYTF
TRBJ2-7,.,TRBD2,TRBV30,TGTGCCTGGAGTCTACTAGCGGGACCCTACGAGCAGTACTTC,CAWSLLAGPYEQYF
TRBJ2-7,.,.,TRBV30,TGTGCCTGGAGTGGGGATTGGGGGGTAAGGCAATTC,CAWSGDWGVRQF
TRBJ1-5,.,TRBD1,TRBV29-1,TGCAGCGTTCGACAGGGGAGCAATCAGCCCCAGCATTTT,CSVRQGSNQPQHF
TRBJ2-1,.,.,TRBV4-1,TGCGCCAGCAGCCAAAACAGTTACCGGTTCTTC,CASSQNSYRFF
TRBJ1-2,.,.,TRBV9,TGTGCCAGCAGCGTAGGCACGGTTCTAAGCTATGGCTACACCTTC,CASSVGTVLSYGYTF
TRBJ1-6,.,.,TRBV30,TGTGCCTGGATGTACAGGGTCGGGAATTCACCCCTCCACTTT,CAWMYRVGNSPLHF
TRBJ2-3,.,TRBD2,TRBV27,TGTGCCAGCAGTTACCTCGGGGGGACAGATACGCAGTATTTT,CASSYLGGTDTQYF
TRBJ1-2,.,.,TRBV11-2,TGTGCCAGCAGCTCCGAAGGGGATGGCTACACCTTC,CASSSEGDGYTF
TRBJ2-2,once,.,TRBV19,TGTGCCAGTACCCCAGGATTGGGGCAGAACACCGGGGAGCTGTTTTTT,CASTPGLGQNTGELFF
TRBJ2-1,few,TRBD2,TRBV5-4,TGTGCCAGCAGCTCTAGGCGGGGGACTAGCGGGGGGGCTTGGAATGAGCAGTTCTTC,CASSSRRGTSGGAWNEQFF
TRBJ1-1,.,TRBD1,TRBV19,TGTGCCAGTACCCCCGGGGCAGGGGGACCTGAAGCTTTCTTT,CASTPGAGGPEAFF
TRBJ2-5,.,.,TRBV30,TGTGCCTGGATCGACAGGCCGGGGACGGGGGAGACCCAGTACTTC,CAWIDRPGTGETQYF
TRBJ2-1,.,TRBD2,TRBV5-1,TGCGCCAGCAGCCCAGGGGGCGTCGGACTAGCGGCCTACAATGAGCAGTTCTTC,CASSPGGVGLAAYNEQFF
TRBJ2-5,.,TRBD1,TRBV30,TGTGCCTGGGACAGGGGTGGGGAGACCCAGTACTTC,CAWDRGGETQYF
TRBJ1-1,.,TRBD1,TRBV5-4,TGTGCCAGCAGCCTATATCAGGGGGCAAACACTGAAGCTTTCTTT,CASSLYQGANTEAFF
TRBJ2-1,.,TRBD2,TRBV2,TGTGCCAGCAGCCGAGCGGGACTGTACAATGAGCAGTTCTTC,CASSRAGLYNEQFF
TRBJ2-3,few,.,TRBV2,TGTGCCAGCAGCCCGGTGGCCGGTGCGGGCCGGGAAGATACGCAGTATTTT,CASSPVAGAGREDTQYF
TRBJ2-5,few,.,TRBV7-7,TGTGCTAGCAGCTTAGGTTGGGGAGACCAAGAGACCCAGTACTTC,CASSLGWGDQETQYF
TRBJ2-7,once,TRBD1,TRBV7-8,TGTGCCAGCAGCCCCCTCGGCGGGACAGGGCTTTACGAGCAGTACTTC,CASSPLGGTGLYEQYF
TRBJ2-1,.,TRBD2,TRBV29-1,TGCAGCGTTACCCTAGCGGGGGGGCCCAATGAGCAGTTCTTC,CSVTLAGGPNEQFF
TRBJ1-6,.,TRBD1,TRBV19,TGTGCCAGTAGTATGACAGGGGCCGCTCATAGGTCACCCCTCCACTTT,CASSMTGAAHRSPLHF